One and the same sample provided the 19 T cell receptor beta chains below, sequenced in a study of beta chain features in type 1 diabetes. Study-wide points: When Type 1 diabetes patients were examined, their TCRB CDR3s proved moderately but significantly shorter in all four CD4+ subsets.

No cognate antigen is known for these TCRs. The entirety of the isolated RNA underwent reverse transcription, so expressed TCRB transcripts were sequenced. Generated by immunoSEQ multiplex PCR, the TCRdb table keeps only in-frame clones and is missing some. In the table there are 150,000 to 200,000 clones, 9% to 10% of which are singletons. Sample: central memory CD4+ T cells from blood. All receptors derive from a woman aged 25 to 39 with type 1 diabetes.

The chain employs TRBV2 and TRBJ2-4; possible D gene TRBD2, 6 bases. Per the germline V gene, CDR1 is SNHLY and CDR2 is FYNNEI. Deletions cut 6 bases from V and 1 base from J, with 10 bases between. The CDR3 length is 14 residues. CDR3 coding DNA: TGTGCCAGCAGGCGGGATTCGGCCAAAAACATTCAGTACTTC. This codes for CASRRDSAKNIQYF.

This clone was seen only a few times. The gene calls are TRBV5-1 and TRBJ2-2, with TRBD1 identical over 9 bases. The CDR3 has 15 amino acids. The V gene end was trimmed by 5 bases and the J gene end by 3 bases; junction bases not matched to a gene: 5. Looked up from germline, CDR1 is SGHRS and CDR2 is YFSETQ. For the CDR3, the DNA is TGCGCCAGCAGATCCGGACAGGGGTACACCGGGGAGCTGTTTTTT. The encoded protein is CASRSGQGYTGELFF.

The chain employs TRBV21-1 and TRBJ2-7; the table assigns TRBD1, which was not confirmed against the DNA. TRBV21-1 is designated a pseudogene. This CDR3 contains 15 residues. The CDR3 is CASTQTGSRFNEQYF. In DNA form, the CDR3 reads TGTGCCAGCACCCAAACAGGGTCGAGGTTCAACGAGCAGTACTTC.

J is TRBJ1-5 and V is TRBV5-6; 7 bases fit TRBD1. This CDR3 has 14 residues. After removal of 1 base from V and 7 bases from J, the junction contained 5 bases not matched to a gene. Per the germline V gene, CDR1 is SGHDT and CDR2 is YYEEEE. CDR3 residues: CASSLTGEEQPQHF. Written as DNA, the CDR3 is TGTGCCAGCAGCTTGACAGGGGAGGAACAGCCCCAGCATTTT.

The V and J genes are TRBV30 and TRBJ1-4; 9 bases are a match to TRBD1. V gave up 3 bases and J gave up 3 bases; unmatched junction bases: 11. Germline lookup yields CDR1 GTSNPN and CDR2 SVGIG (reference sequence). This CDR3 spans 17 amino acids. The CDR3 nucleotides read TGTGCCTGGAGGAGGGGGACAGGGACTTCCGCTAATGAAAAACTGTTTTTT. Protein: CAWRRGTGTSANEKLFF.

This clone was detected many times. The V gene is TRBV6-6, the J gene TRBJ1-5; 10 nucleotides align to TRBD1. Germline CDR1 MNHNY, CDR2 SVGAGI (reference sequence). V shed 0 bases, J shed 7 bases, and the junction held 3 bases outside the gene matches. The CDR3 has 15 residues. The CDR3 region is CASSYSTGGLQPQHF. The CDR3 DNA sequence: TGTGCCAGCAGTTACTCGACAGGGGGCTTGCAGCCCCAGCATTTT.

The genes are TRBV9 and TRBJ1-2, with 7 bases fitting TRBD1. Germline V CDR1 and CDR2: SGDLS, YYNGEE. The CDR3 is 12 residues long. The V gene end was trimmed by 3 bases and the J gene end by 4 bases; junction bases not matched to a gene: 0. The CDR3 DNA follows: TGTGCCAGCAGCGGGGACAGCTATGGCTACACCTTC. Protein: CASSGDSYGYTF.

The DNA of the CDR3 is TGTGCCAGCAGCTTAATGGGAAACGGGGACACTGAAGCTTTCTTT. Translation: CASSLMGNGDTEAFF. The chain couples TRBV7-3 to TRBJ1-1; D uncertain. The CDR3 covers 15 residues. Trimming removed 1 base at V and 3 bases at J, with 12 bases between. Germline-derived CDR1 and CDR2 are SGHTA and FQGTGA.

The chain uses TRBV5-7 and TRBJ1-2; D perhaps matches TRBD1 (5 bases). TRBV5-7 is marked as an open reading frame, function uncertain. The CDR3 length is 17 residues. The V gene lost 0 bases and the J gene lost 2 bases, with 17 bases spanning the gap. CDR3 in DNA: TGTGCCAGCAGCTTGGCGCAGGGCCCTCACATAAACTATGGCTACACCTTC. Translated: CASSLAQGPHINYGYTF.

The sample holds a few counts of this clone. The V and J genes are TRBV6-6 and TRBJ1-2, with D possibly being TRBD1 (6 bases). This CDR3 spans 13 amino acids. Looked up from germline, CDR1 is MNHNY and CDR2 is SVGAGI (reference sequence). V was clipped by 4 bases and J by 8 bases, with 14 bases between them. Here the CDR3 DNA reads TGTGCCAGCAGTTGGGACATCCTCGGGGGCTACACCTTC. As protein: CASSWDILGGYTF.

The chain is built from TRBV19 and TRBJ2-5, with D unclear. CDR1 and CDR2 (germline): LNHDA, SQIVND (reference sequence). The CDR3 length is 13 residues. V gave up 3 bases and J gave up 2 bases, with 7 bases separating them. The CDR3 region is CASSMRQQETQYF. CDR3 in DNA: TGTGCCAGTAGTATGCGGCAGCAAGAGACCCAGTACTTC.

This clone turned up a few times. This chain connects TRBV11-2 to TRBJ2-1; TRBD2 aligns across 7 bases. The CDR3 length is 11 residues. Germline V CDR1 and CDR2: SGHAT, FQNNGV. The V and J ends lost 8 bases and 12 bases, in that order; junction bases with no gene match: 7. This CDR3 reads CASGEGAAQFF. The CDR3 DNA reads TGTGCCAGCGGGGAGGGCGCGGCGCAGTTCTTC.

This chain uses TRBV5-1 with TRBJ2-4; 8 bases line up with TRBD2. V dropped 7 bases and J dropped 9; count of bases not matched to a gene: 9. Germline CDR1 reads SGHRS; CDR2 reads YFSETQ. The CDR3 contains 13 residues. CDR3 sequence: CASGPGLGAIQYF. The CDR3 DNA reads TGCGCCAGCGGTCCGGGACTAGGAGCCATTCAGTACTTC.

J is TRBJ2-6 and V is TRBV9; TRBD1 is a possible D gene (5 bases). The V gene's germline CDR1 is SGDLS and CDR2 YYNGEE. The CDR3 runs to 13 residues. Trimming cost V 5 bases and J 2 bases, with 5 bases left between them. CDR3 loop: CASRGAGANVLTF. As DNA, the CDR3 is TGTGCCAGCAGAGGGGCTGGGGCCAACGTCCTGACTTTC.

This clone has more than one count but fewer than ten. Its ends do not fully match the called genes, so a read error is possible. The rearrangement links TRBV10-3 to TRBJ2-7; 7 bases map to TRBD2. The CDR3 has 13 residues. Germline V gene data show CDR1 as ENHRY and CDR2 as SYGVKD. The CDR3 spells CAIRETSSHEQYF. CDR3 nucleotide sequence: TGTGCCATCAGGGAGACTAGCTCCCACGAGCAGTACTTC.

CDR3 sequence reads: CASSPQGADNQPQHF. CDR3 nucleotides: TGTGCCAGCTCACCCCAGGGGGCCGACAATCAGCCCCAGCATTTT. V gene TRBV18 combines with J gene TRBJ1-5, with TRBD1 matching over 8 bases. The germline V gene encodes CDR1 KGHSH and CDR2 LQKENI. V dropped 3 bases and J dropped 3; count of bases not matched to a gene: 4. This CDR3 region has 15 residues.

V is TRBV5-4 and J is TRBJ1-5; 7 nucleotides match TRBD1. Germline V lookup: CDR1 SGHNT, CDR2 YYREEE (reference sequence). The CDR3 contains 14 residues. The V segment lost 4 bases and the J segment 5 bases; nucleotides outside the gene matches: 6. The CDR3 DNA follows: TGTGCCAGCAGCCAAGACAGGGAATATCAGCCCCAGCATTTT. It is translated as CASSQDREYQPQHF.

This clone came up a few times. The V and J genes are TRBV6-6 and TRBJ2-1; D may be TRBD1 (6 bases). The CDR3 spans 15 residues. The germline V and J ends were trimmed by 2 bases and 2 bases, with 10 bases remaining between them. Germline-derived CDR1 and CDR2 are MNHNY and SVGAGI (reference sequence). The chain's CDR3 is CASSYRGNTYNEQFF. For the CDR3, the DNA is TGTGCCAGCAGTTACAGGGGGAACACCTACAATGAGCAGTTCTTC.

Only a few counts were recorded for this clone. The V and J genes are TRBV30 and TRBJ1-1; D ambiguous. The CDR3 consists of 12 residues. V gave up 0 bases and J gave up 8 bases, with 10 bases separating them. Germline-derived CDR1 and CDR2 are GTSNPN and SVGIG (reference sequence). The CDR3 nucleotides read TGTGCCTGGAGTGTACAATTCTGGGAAGCTTTCTTT. Translated, it gives CAWSVQFWEAFF.